These 15 T cell receptor beta chains came from one sample sequenced in a study of blood T cell repertoires in COVID-19. Using immunoSEQ multiplex PCR, the repertoire was profiled, and TCRdb retains in-frame clones only, with some absent. Among 70,000 to 95,000 clones listed, approximately 89% were seen once. Source material: peripheral blood. The receptors were sampled from a man between 45 and 60 years old with COVID-19, enrolled during active disease.

The rearrangement links TRBV29-1 to TRBJ1-2; tentatively, D is TRBD1 (5 bases). Germline CDR1 and CDR2: SQVTM and ANQGSEA. The CDR3 has 11 amino acids. Trimming pared 5 bases from V and 8 bases from J, leaving 12 bases between. Here the CDR3 reads CSVLSGGGYTF. Written as DNA, the CDR3 is TGCAGCGTTTTATCGGGGGGAGGCTACACCTTC.

The gene calls are TRBV9 and TRBJ2-3; D ambiguous. Per the germline V gene, CDR1 is SGDLS and CDR2 is YYNGEE. This CDR3 spans 11 amino acids. V dropped 3 bases and J dropped 4 bases, with 3 bases sitting between them. The CDR3 DNA is TGTGCCAGCAGCGCCGCAGATACGCAGTATTTT. It codes for CASSAADTQYF.

The rearrangement joins TRBV7-6 to TRBJ2-3, with 7 positions matching TRBD1. This CDR3 is built from 15 residues. CDR1 SGHVS and CDR2 FNYEAQ come from the germline V gene. Trimming took 5 bases from V and 2 from J; bases not matched to a gene: 7. In DNA, the CDR3 is TGTGCCAGCAGCCTACGGACAGGTTACACAGATACGCAGTATTTT. The encoded protein is CASSLRTGYTDTQYF.

The rearrangement links TRBV9 to TRBJ2-6; D gene ambiguous. The CDR3 consists of 18 residues. V was trimmed by 1 base and J by 0 bases, leaving 14 bases between them. The germline V gene encodes CDR1 SGDLS and CDR2 YYNGEE. CDR3 in DNA: TGTGCCAGCAGCGTACGCGGCAGCCTCTACTCTGGGGCCAACGTCCTGACTTTC. Translating it yields CASSVRGSLYSGANVLTF.

V and J are TRBV6-5 and TRBJ2-7; 11 bases are a match to TRBD2. CDR1 and CDR2 (germline): MNHEY, SVGAGI. V was pared by 6 bases and J by 0 bases, with 4 bases of the junction left unmatched. CDR3 length: 15 residues. The CDR3, as DNA: TGTGCCAGCAGCCAACTAGCGGGAGACTCCTACGAGCAGTACGTC. Amino acids: CASSQLAGDSYEQYV.

The CDR3 sequence: CASRPQGRRSPLHF. As DNA, the CDR3 is TGTGCAAGTCGCCCACAGGGTCGGCGTTCACCCCTCCACTTT. The rearrangement uses TRBV12-2 and TRBJ1-6; the DNA was not used to check the table's D call, TRBD1. TRBV12-2 is flagged as a pseudogene. The length of the CDR3 is 14 residues.

The rearrangement links TRBV7-9 to TRBJ1-1; 9 bases line up with TRBD1. CDR1 and CDR2 (germline): SEHNR, FQNEAQ (reference sequence). The CDR3 has 16 amino acids. Trimming took 1 base from V and 0 from J; bases not matched to a gene: 3. The CDR3 sequence is CASSLGDRAMNTEAFF. DNA of the CDR3: TGTGCCAGCAGCTTAGGGGACAGGGCCATGAACACTGAAGCTTTCTTT. Drawing the rest from reference TRBV7-9 and TRBJ1-1, the complete variable domain is DTGVSQNPRHKITKRGQNVTFRCDPISEHNRLYWYRQTLGQGPEFLTYFQNEAQLEKSRLLSDRFSAERPKGSFSTLEIQRTEQGDSAMYLCASSLGDRAMNTEAFFGQGTRLTVV.

The chain combines TRBV5-4 with TRBJ2-7; 9 bases match TRBD2. The germline V gene encodes CDR1 SGHNT and CDR2 YYREEE (reference sequence). V was pared by 1 base and J by 5 bases, with 7 bases of the junction left unmatched. There are 15 residues in the CDR3. The chain's CDR3 is CASSLMREGRDEQYF. The CDR3 DNA reads as TGTGCCAGCAGCTTGATGCGGGAGGGCCGCGACGAGCAGTACTTC.

This sequence joins TRBV7-9 and TRBJ2-5; 9 positions match TRBD1. CDR1 is SEHNR, CDR2 FQNEAQ, per germline (reference sequence). This CDR3 contains 15 residues. The V segment lost 0 bases and the J segment 4 bases; nucleotides outside the gene matches: 3. Here the CDR3 reads CASSLATGGGETQYF. As DNA, the CDR3 is TGTGCCAGCAGCTTAGCGACAGGGGGAGGAGAGACCCAGTACTTC.

The chain employs TRBV2 and TRBJ2-7; 11 bases are a match to TRBD1. V lost 8 bases, J lost 4 bases, and 13 bases stayed unmatched. There are 16 residues in the CDR3. Germline V gene data show CDR1 as SNHLY and CDR2 as FYNNEI. The CDR3 DNA reads TGTGCCAGCTCGCGGGAAGGAGGGACAGGGGGGTACGAGCAGTACTTC. Its protein is CASSREGGTGGYEQYF.

The chain has TRBV28 and TRBJ2-7, with 7 bases lining up with TRBD1. The trim removed 6 bases at V and 0 bases at J, leaving 11 bases unmatched. The CDR3 sequence is 16 residues long. The germline gives CDR1 MDHEN, CDR2 SYDVKM. The CDR3 region is CASSLTPTGSSYEQYF. CDR3 sequence (DNA): TGTGCCAGCAGCCTCACACCGACAGGGAGCTCCTACGAGCAGTACTTC. The variable domain in full, completed from reference TRBV28 and TRBJ2-7, reads DVKVTQSSRYLVKRTGEKVFLECVQDMDHENMFWYRQDPGLGLRLIYFSYDVKMKEKGDIPEGYSVSREKKERFSLILESASTNQTSMYLCASSLTPTGSSYEQYFGPGTRLTVT.

The chain combines TRBV6-8 with TRBJ2-1; D might be TRBD1 (6 bases). V was pared by 4 bases and J by 2 bases, with 12 bases between. The CDR3 spans 15 residues. CDR1 is MNHGY, CDR2 SAAAGT, per germline. The CDR3 loop reads CASSLYRVPYNEQFF. CDR3 DNA: TGTGCCAGCAGTTTATACAGGGTACCCTACAATGAGCAGTTCTTC.

CDR3 in amino acids: CSASQARGGVGYTF. The CDR3 DNA sequence: TGCAGTGCTAGTCAGGCCCGAGGGGGGGTAGGCTACACCTTC. This chain uses TRBV20-1 with TRBJ1-2; D might be TRBD1 (6 bases). Trimming took off 3 bases at V and 8 bases at J, with 19 bases between the two ends. CDR3 length: 14 amino acids. From germline, CDR1 is DFQATT and CDR2 SNEGSKA (reference sequence).

The chain combines TRBV6-5 with TRBJ2-1; 10 positions agree with TRBD2. V shed 4 bases and J 9 bases; nucleotides not matched to a gene: 12. Germline CDR1 is MNHEY and CDR2 is SVGAGI. The CDR3 sequence is 16 residues long. The CDR3 protein is CASSLIAAGGLGEQFF. The CDR3 DNA reads TGTGCCAGCAGTTTGATAGCAGCGGGAGGGCTAGGTGAGCAGTTCTTC.

The V gene is TRBV20-1, the J gene TRBJ2-7; weak D call: TRBD2 (6 bases). In germline, CDR1 is DFQATT, CDR2 SNEGSKA (reference sequence). This CDR3 comprises 11 residues. The CDR3 DNA is TGCTCCTGGGACTCGCCCTACGAGCAGTACTTC. Translation gives CSWDSPYEQYF.